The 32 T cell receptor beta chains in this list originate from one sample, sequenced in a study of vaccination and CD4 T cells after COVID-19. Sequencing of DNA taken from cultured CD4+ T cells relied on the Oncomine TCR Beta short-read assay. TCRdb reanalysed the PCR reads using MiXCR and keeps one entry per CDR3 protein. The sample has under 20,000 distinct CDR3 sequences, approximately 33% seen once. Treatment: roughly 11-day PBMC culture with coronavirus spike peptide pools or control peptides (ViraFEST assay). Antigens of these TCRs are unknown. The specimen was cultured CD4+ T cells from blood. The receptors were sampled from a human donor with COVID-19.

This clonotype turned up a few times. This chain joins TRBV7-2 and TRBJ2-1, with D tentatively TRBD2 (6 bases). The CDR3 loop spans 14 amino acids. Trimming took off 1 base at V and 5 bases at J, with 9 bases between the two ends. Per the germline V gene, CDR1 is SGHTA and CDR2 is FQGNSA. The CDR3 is CASSLGAGNNEQFF. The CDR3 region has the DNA TGTGCCAGCAGCTTAGGCGCGGGGAACAATGAGCAGTTCTTC.

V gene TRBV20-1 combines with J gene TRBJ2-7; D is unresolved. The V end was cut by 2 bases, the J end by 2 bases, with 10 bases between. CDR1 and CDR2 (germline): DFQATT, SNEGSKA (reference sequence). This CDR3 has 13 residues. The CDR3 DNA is TGCAGTGCTAGACCATACCCAGCCTACGAGCAGTACTTC. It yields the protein CSARPYPAYEQYF.

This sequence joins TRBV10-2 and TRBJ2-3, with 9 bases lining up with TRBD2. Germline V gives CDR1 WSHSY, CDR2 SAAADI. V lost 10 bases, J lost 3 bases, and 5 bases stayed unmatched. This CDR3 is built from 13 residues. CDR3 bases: TGCGCCACCGGGGGACTAGCTACAGATACGCAGTATTTT. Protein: CATGGLATDTQYF.

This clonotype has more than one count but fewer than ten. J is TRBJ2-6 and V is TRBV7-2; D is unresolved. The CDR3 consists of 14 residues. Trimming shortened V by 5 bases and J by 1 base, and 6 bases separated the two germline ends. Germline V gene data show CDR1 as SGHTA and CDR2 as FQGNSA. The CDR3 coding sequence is TGTGCCAGCAGCCGGGCTTCTGGGGCCAACGTCCTGACTTTC. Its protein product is CASSRASGANVLTF.

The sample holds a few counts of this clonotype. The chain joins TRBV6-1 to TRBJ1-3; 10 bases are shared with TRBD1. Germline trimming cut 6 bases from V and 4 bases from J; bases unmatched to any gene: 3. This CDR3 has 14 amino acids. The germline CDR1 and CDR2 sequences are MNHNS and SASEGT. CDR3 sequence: CASSLDRGGNTIYF. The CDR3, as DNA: TGTGCCAGCAGCCTGGACAGGGGGGGAAACACCATATATTTT.

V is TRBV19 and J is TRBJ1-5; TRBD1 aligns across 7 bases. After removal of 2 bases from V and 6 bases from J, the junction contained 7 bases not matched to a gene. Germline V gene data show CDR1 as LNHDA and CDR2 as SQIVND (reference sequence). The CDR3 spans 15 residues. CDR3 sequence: CASSIPTGDGQPQHF. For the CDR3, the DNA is TGTGCCAGTAGTATACCCACAGGGGACGGTCAGCCCCAGCATTTT.

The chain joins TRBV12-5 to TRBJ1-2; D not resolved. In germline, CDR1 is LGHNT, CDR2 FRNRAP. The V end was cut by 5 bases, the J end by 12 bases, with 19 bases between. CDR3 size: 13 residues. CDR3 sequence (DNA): TGTGCTAGTGGTCCCCTCGGCACGGAGGCTCACACCTTC. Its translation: CASGPLGTEAHTF.

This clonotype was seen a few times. CDR3 loop: CASSPTGGTYSTEAFF. DNA for the CDR3: TGCGCCAGCAGCCCGACAGGGGGAACGTATAGCACTGAAGCTTTCTTT. The V and J genes are TRBV5-1 and TRBJ1-1; 9 bases match TRBD1. The CDR3 runs 16 residues. The junction had 11 bases not matched to a gene; V was cut back by 4 bases and J by 4 bases. Per the germline V gene, CDR1 is SGHRS and CDR2 is YFSETQ. Drawing the rest from reference TRBV5-1 and TRBJ1-1, the complete variable domain is KAGVTQTPRYLIKTRGQQVTLSCSPISGHRSVSWYQQTPGQGLQFLFEYFSETQRNKGNFPGRFSGRQFSNSRSEMNVSTLELGDSALYLCASSPTGGTYSTEAFFGQGTRLTVV.

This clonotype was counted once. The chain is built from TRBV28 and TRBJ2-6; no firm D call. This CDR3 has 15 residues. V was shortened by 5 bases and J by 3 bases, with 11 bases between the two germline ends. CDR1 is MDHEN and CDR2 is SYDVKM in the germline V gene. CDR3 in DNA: TGTGCCAGCAGTACAGTGAGTTATGGGGCCAACGTCCTGACTTTC. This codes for CASSTVSYGANVLTF.

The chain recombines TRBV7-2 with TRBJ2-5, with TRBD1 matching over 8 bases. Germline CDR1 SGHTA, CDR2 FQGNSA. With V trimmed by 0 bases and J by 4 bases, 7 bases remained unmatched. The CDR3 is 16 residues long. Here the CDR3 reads CASSLAWWDRRETQYF. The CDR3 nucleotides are TGTGCCAGCAGCTTAGCGTGGTGGGACAGGAGAGAGACCCAGTACTTC.

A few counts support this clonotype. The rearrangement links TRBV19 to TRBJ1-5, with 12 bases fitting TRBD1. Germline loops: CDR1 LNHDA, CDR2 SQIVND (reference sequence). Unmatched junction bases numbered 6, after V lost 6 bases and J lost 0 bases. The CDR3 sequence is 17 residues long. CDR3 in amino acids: CASRTGTGGYSNQPQHF. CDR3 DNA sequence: TGTGCCAGTAGAACCGGGACAGGGGGCTATAGCAATCAGCCCCAGCATTTT.

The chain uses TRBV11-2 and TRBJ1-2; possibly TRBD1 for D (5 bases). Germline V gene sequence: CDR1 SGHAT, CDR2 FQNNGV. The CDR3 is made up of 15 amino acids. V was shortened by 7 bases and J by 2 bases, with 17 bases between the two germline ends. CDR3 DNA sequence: TGTGCCAGCACCCTTGATGGGGCAAAGAACTATGGCTACACCTTC. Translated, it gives CASTLDGAKNYGYTF.

This chain's CDR3 is CASSLPRYGYTF. The CDR3 DNA reads as TGTGCCAGCAGTCTACCCAGATATGGCTACACCTTC. The V and J genes are TRBV28 and TRBJ1-2; no definite D call. Germline V gene sequence: CDR1 MDHEN, CDR2 SYDVKM. Trimming removed 5 bases at V and 5 bases at J, with 9 bases between. The CDR3 totals 12 residues.

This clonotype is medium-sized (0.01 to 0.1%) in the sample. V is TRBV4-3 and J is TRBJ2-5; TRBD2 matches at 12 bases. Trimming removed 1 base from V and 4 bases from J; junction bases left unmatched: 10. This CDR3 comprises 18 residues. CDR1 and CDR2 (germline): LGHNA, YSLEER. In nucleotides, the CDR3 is TGCGCCAGCAGCCAAGTTCTGGCTAGCGGGGGGGCGGGAGAGACCCAGTACTTC. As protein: CASSQVLASGGAGETQYF.

CDR3 nucleotide sequence: TGTGCCTGGAGTGAAGGGTTTAATGAAAAACTGTTTTTT. This translates into CAWSEGFNEKLFF. This rearrangement joins TRBV30 to TRBJ1-4; D uncertain. Germline V gene lookup returns CDR1 GTSNPN and CDR2 SVGIG (reference sequence). CDR3 length equals 13 residues. Trimming shortened V by 1 base and J by 4 bases, and 7 bases separated the two germline ends.

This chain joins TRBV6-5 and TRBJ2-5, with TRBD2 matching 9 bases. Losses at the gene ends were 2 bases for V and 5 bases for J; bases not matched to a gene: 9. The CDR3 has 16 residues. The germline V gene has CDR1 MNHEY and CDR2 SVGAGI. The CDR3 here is CASSYDVAGAGETQYF. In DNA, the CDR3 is TGTGCCAGCAGTTACGATGTAGCGGGGGCTGGGGAGACCCAGTACTTC.

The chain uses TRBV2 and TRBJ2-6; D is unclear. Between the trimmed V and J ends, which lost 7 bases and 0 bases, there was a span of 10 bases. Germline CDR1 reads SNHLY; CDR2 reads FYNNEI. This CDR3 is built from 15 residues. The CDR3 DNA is TGTGCCAGCACTAGAGCCGCCTCTGGGGCCAACGTCCTGACTTTC. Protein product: CASTRAASGANVLTF.

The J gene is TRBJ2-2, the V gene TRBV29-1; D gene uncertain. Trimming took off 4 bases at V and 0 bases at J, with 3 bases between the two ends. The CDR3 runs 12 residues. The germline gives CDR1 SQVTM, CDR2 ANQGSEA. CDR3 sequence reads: CSVGTNTGELFF. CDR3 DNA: TGCAGCGTTGGTACGAACACCGGGGAGCTGTTTTTT.

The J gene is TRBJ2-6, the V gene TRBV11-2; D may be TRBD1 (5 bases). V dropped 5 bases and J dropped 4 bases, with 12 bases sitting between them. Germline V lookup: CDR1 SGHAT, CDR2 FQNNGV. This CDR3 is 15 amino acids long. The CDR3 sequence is CASSAGQSGANVLTF. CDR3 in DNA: TGTGCCAGCAGCGCAGGACAATCGGGGGCCAACGTCCTGACTTTC.

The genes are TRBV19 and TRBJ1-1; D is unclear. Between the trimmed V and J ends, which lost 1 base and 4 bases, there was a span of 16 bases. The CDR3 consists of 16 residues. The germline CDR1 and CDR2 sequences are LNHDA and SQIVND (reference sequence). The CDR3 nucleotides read TGTGCCAGTAGTATAGGGCTCGCCGTTGTGGGCACTGAAGCTTTCTTT. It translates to CASSIGLAVVGTEAFF.

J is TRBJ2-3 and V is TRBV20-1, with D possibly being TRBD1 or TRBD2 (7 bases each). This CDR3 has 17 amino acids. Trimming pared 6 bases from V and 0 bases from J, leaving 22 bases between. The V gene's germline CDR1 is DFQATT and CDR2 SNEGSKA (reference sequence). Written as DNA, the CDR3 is TGCAGTGCGAGCCCCAGAGGGGGCGGGGGTAGCACAGATACGCAGTATTTT. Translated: CSASPRGGGGSTDTQYF.

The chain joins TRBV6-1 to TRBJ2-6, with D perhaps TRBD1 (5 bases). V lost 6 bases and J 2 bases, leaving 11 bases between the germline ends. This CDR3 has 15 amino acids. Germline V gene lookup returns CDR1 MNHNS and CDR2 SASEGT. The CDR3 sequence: CASRPDSTGANVLTF. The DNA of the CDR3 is TGTGCCAGCAGACCCGACAGTACTGGGGCCAACGTCCTGACTTTC.

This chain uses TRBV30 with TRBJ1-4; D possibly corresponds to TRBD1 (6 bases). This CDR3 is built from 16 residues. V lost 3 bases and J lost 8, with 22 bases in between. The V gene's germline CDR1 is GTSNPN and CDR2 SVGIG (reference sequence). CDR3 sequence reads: CAWRGDKGDFGEKLFF. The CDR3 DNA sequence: TGTGCCTGGAGGGGGGACAAGGGGGATTTCGGGGAAAAACTGTTTTTT.

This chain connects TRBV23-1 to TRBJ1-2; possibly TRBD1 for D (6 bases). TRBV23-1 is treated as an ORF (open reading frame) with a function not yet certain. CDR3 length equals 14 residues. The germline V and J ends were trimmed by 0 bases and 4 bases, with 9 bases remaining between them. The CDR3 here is CASSQSGGGYGYTF. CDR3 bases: TGCGCCAGCAGTCAATCAGGGGGGGGCTATGGCTACACCTTC.

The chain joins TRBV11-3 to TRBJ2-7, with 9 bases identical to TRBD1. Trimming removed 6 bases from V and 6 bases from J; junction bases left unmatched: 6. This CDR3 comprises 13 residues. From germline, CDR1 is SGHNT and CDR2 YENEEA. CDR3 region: CASRSTGGREQYF. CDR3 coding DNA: TGTGCCAGCAGATCCACAGGGGGCCGCGAGCAGTACTTC. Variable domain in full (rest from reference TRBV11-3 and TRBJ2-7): EAGVVQSPRYKIIEKKQPVAFWCNPISGHNTLYWYLQNLGQGPELLIRYENEEAVDDSQLPKDRFSAERLKGVDSTLKIQPAELGDSAVYLCASRSTGGREQYFGPGTRLTVT.

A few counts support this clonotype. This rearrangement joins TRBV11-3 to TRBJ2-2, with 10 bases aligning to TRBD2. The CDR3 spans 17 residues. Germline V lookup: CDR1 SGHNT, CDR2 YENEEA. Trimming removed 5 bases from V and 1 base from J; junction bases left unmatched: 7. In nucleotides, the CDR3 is TGTGCCAGCAGCGACCGGAGGACTAGCGGGAACACCGGGGAGCTGTTTTTT. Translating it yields CASSDRRTSGNTGELFF.

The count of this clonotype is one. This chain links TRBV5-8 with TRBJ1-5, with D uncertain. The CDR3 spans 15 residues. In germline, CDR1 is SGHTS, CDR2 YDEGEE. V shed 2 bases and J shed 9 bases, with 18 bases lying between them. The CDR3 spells CASSLRESKGRPQHF. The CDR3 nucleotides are TGTGCCAGCAGCTTAAGGGAGAGTAAGGGTCGGCCCCAGCATTTT.

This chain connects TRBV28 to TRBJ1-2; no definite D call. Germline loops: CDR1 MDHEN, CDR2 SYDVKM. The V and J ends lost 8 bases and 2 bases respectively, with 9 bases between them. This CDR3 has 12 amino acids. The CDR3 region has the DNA TGTGCCAGCGTCTACGGCAACTATGGCTACACCTTC. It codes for CASVYGNYGYTF.

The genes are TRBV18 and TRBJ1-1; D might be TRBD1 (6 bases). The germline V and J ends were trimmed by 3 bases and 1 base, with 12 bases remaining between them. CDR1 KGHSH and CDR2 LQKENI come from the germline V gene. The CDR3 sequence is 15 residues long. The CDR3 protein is CASSPMTGQNTEAFF. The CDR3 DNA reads TGTGCCAGCTCACCTATGACAGGCCAGAACACTGAAGCTTTCTTT.

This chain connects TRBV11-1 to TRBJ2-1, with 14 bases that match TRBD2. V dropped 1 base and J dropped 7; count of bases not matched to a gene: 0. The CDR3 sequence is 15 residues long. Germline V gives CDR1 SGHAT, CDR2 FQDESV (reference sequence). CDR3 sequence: CASSLGTSGGNEQFF. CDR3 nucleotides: TGTGCCAGCAGCTTAGGGACTAGCGGGGGGAATGAGCAGTTCTTC.

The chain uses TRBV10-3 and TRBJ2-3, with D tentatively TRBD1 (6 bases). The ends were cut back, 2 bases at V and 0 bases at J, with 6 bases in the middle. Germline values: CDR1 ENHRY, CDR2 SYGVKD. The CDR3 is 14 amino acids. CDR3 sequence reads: CAISETGSTDTQYF. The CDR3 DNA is TGTGCCATCAGTGAGACAGGGAGCACAGATACGCAGTATTTT.

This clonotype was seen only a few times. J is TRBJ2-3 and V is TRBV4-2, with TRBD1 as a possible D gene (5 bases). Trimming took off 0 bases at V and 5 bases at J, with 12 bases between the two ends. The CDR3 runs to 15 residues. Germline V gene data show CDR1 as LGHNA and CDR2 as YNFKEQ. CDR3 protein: CASSQESRGKDTQYF. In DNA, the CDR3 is TGTGCCAGCAGCCAAGAGTCTAGGGGTAAAGATACGCAGTATTTT.